This T cell receptor beta chain was sequenced in a study of shared clonotypes between healthy human individuals. Whole-study context: Contributing individuals were a couple of females and a few males aged 18 to 49.

Investigators spread the genomic DNA of each subset evenly over several immunoSEQ plates. TCRdb keeps only in-frame clones here, not all; method: immunoSEQ multiplex PCR. The sample yields hundreds of thousands of clones, about 92% seen once. This clone was seen just once. Naive CD8 isolation took CD45RO-negative cells positively selected for CCR7 and excluded terminally differentiated effector memory CD45RA+ cells. The CDR3 extends over 15 amino acids. Trimming left V 5 bases short and J 1 base short, with 15 bases between. The germline V gene has CDR1 SGHRS and CDR2 YFSETQ. Input material: naive CD8+ T cells sorted from blood. V is TRBV5-1 and J is TRBJ2-5; the D gene is possibly TRBD2 (6 bases). The origin of this receptor is a man aged 25-45 years in good health. The CDR3 reads CASRIDWGVQETQYF. The CDR3 DNA reads TGCGCCAGCAGAATCGACTGGGGGGTCCAAGAGACCCAGTACTTC.